These T cell receptor beta chains were read from a single sample in a study of CD8+ T cells in alopecia areata. TCRdb's copy holds only in-frame clones and misses some; the assay was immunoSEQ multiplex PCR. The sample lists about 190,000 clones, 64% seen once, with 4% to 4.5% in the top ten. Sequenced material: CD4+ T cells sorted from blood, taken at week 4, from a patient treated with tofacitinib. These receptors all come from a human donor with alopecia areata. Both conserved end residues are part of each CDR3. Fields, in order: CDR3 length, D gene, clone size, J gene, V gene, CDR3 protein, CDR3 DNA. The D gene is left open where the match is weak. The listing skips clone size in some rows; elsewhere it reads once, few, many or a size class.

len: 17
d_gene: -
abundance: few
j_gene: TRBJ2-6
v_gene: TRBV19
CDR3aa: CASSIGATTSGANVLTF
CDR3nt: TGTGCCAGTAGTATAGGGGCGACGACCTCTGGGGCCAACGTCCTGACTTTC

len: 15
d_gene: -
abundance: -
j_gene: TRBJ2-7
v_gene: TRBV4-2
CDR3aa: CASSQQTGGGYEQYF
CDR3nt: TGTGCCAGCAGCCAGCAGACGGGGGGCGGATACGAGCAGTACTTC

len: 14
d_gene: -
abundance: -
j_gene: TRBJ1-2
v_gene: TRBV4-1
CDR3aa: CASSQARGAYGYTF
CDR3nt: TGCGCCAGCAGCCAAGCAAGGGGGGCCTATGGCTACACCTTC

len: 14
d_gene: -
abundance: -
j_gene: TRBJ1-4
v_gene: TRBV29-1
CDR3aa: CSVAKGTTNEKLFF
CDR3nt: TGCAGCGTTGCGAAGGGAACAACTAATGAAAAACTGTTTTTT

len: 14
d_gene: -
abundance: -
j_gene: TRBJ1-2
v_gene: TRBV5-6
CDR3aa: CASSLSEAIYGYTF
CDR3nt: TGTGCCAGCAGCTTGAGTGAGGCTATCTATGGCTACACCTTC

len: 13
d_gene: TRBD1
abundance: -
j_gene: TRBJ1-4
v_gene: TRBV29-1
CDR3aa: CSVWTGQGEKLFF
CDR3nt: TGCAGCGTCTGGACAGGCCAGGGGGAAAAACTGTTTTTT

len: 16
d_gene: TRBD1
abundance: -
j_gene: TRBJ1-2
v_gene: TRBV14
CDR3aa: CASSQAGTGPPYGYTF
CDR3nt: TGTGCCAGCAGCCAGGCCGGGACAGGGCCGCCCTATGGCTACACCTTC

len: 14
d_gene: -
abundance: -
j_gene: TRBJ1-1
v_gene: TRBV7-9
CDR3aa: CASSMLQGNTEAFF
CDR3nt: TGTGCCAGCAGCATGCTACAGGGCAACACTGAAGCTTTCTTT

len: 15
d_gene: TRBD1
abundance: -
j_gene: TRBJ1-1
v_gene: TRBV27
CDR3aa: CASSLGPGGDTEAFF
CDR3nt: TGTGCCAGCAGTTTAGGGCCAGGGGGTGACACTGAAGCTTTCTTT

len: 14
d_gene: -
abundance: -
j_gene: TRBJ2-7
v_gene: TRBV29-1
CDR3aa: CSVAGRGPPYEQYF
CDR3nt: TGCAGCGTTGCCGGGCGGGGGCCCCCCTACGAGCAGTACTTC

len: 16
d_gene: -
abundance: few
j_gene: TRBJ1-5
v_gene: TRBV27
CDR3aa: CASSPLGLGGNQPQHF
CDR3nt: TGTGCCAGCAGTCCCCTAGGTCTGGGCGGCAATCAGCCCCAGCATTTT

len: 14
d_gene: -
abundance: -
j_gene: TRBJ1-4
v_gene: TRBV5-1
CDR3aa: CASSMWGQNEKLFF
CDR3nt: TGCGCCAGCAGCATGTGGGGGCAAAATGAAAAACTGTTTTTT

len: 15
d_gene: -
abundance: few
j_gene: TRBJ2-3
v_gene: TRBV25-1
CDR3aa: CASSRDNLRTDTQYF
CDR3nt: TGTGCCAGCAGCCGGGACAACTTACGCACAGATACGCAGTATTTT

len: 14
d_gene: -
abundance: -
j_gene: TRBJ2-7
v_gene: TRBV5-1
CDR3aa: CASSLVAGRYEQYF
CDR3nt: TGCGCCAGCAGCTTGGTAGCAGGGCGGTACGAGCAGTACTTC

len: 14
d_gene: TRBD1
abundance: once
j_gene: TRBJ1-1
v_gene: TRBV4-1
CDR3aa: CASSHPGQGTEAFF
CDR3nt: TGCGCCAGCAGCCACCCGGGACAGGGGACTGAAGCTTTCTTT

len: 15
d_gene: TRBD2
abundance: few
j_gene: TRBJ2-3
v_gene: TRBV9
CDR3aa: CASNSRGGSTDTQYF
CDR3nt: TGTGCCAGCAATTCTCGCGGGGGTTCCACAGATACGCAGTATTTT

len: 13
d_gene: TRBD1
abundance: -
j_gene: TRBJ1-1
v_gene: TRBV30
CDR3aa: CACRQGGNTEAFF
CDR3nt: TGTGCCTGTCGACAGGGGGGGAACACTGAAGCTTTCTTT

len: 15
d_gene: -
abundance: -
j_gene: TRBJ1-1
v_gene: TRBV7-9
CDR3aa: CASSLGFSDFTEAFF
CDR3nt: TGTGCCAGCAGCTTAGGGTTTTCTGATTTCACTGAAGCTTTCTTT

len: 14
d_gene: -
abundance: -
j_gene: TRBJ2-7
v_gene: TRBV6-1
CDR3aa: CASSEAGVVDEQYF
CDR3nt: TGTGCCAGCAGTGAAGCGGGGGTGGTGGACGAGCAGTACTTC